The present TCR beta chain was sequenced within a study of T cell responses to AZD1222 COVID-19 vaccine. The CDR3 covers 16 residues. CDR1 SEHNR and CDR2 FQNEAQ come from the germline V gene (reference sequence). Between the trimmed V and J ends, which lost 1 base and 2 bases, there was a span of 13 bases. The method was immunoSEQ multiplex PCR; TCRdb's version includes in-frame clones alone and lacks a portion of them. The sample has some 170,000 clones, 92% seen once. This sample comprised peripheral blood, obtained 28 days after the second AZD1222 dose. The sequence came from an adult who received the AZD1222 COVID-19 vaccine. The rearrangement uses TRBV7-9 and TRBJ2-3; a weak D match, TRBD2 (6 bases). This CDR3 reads CASSLGLVGFTDTQYF. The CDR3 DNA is TGTGCCAGCAGCTTAGGACTAGTTGGATTCACAGATACGCAGTATTTT. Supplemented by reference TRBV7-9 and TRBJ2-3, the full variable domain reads DTGVSQNPRHKITKRGQNVTFRCDPISEHNRLYWYRQTLGQGPEFLTYFQNEAQLEKSRLLSDRFSAERPKGSFSTLEIQRTEQGDSAMYLCASSLGLVGFTDTQYFGPGTRLTVL.